One sample yielded the 32 T cell receptor beta chains listed below, sequenced in a study of T cell changes during pregnancy in multiple sclerosis. Assay used: immunoSEQ multiplex PCR; TCRdb lists only in-frame clones, some missing. The data show tens of thousands of clones, 92% seen once. The starting material was peripheral blood, obtained in the second trimester of pregnancy. The receptors here all came from a female donor in good health, enrolled as a control in a pregnancy study.

V usage is TRBV27 and J usage is TRBJ1-2; 9 nucleotides agree with TRBD1. Germline CDR1 reads MNHEY; CDR2 reads SMNVEV (reference sequence). V lost 6 bases and J lost 4; bases outside the gene matches: 3. The CDR3 contains 13 residues. The CDR3 here is CASRTGGGYGYTF. In nucleotides, the CDR3 is TGTGCCAGCAGAACAGGGGGCGGCTATGGCTACACCTTC.

The gene calls are TRBV1 and TRBJ2-3; the D call of TRBD2 is as the table states it, not checked on the DNA. TRBV1 is listed as a pseudogene. The CDR3 is made up of 15 amino acids. The CDR3 region has the DNA TGCACCAGCAGGGTGGGGACTTCATGCACAGATACGCAGTATTTT. Its translation: CTSRVGTSCTDTQYF.

The rearrangement joins TRBV4-1 to TRBJ2-2, with TRBD1 matching 7 bases. After removal of 4 bases from V and 0 bases from J, the junction contained 14 bases not matched to a gene. The length of the CDR3 is 19 residues. The germline V gene has CDR1 MGHRA and CDR2 YSYEKL. The CDR3 DNA sequence: TGCGCCAGCAGCCTATTTTCAAACCTAGGGGGCGCGAACACCGGGGAGCTGTTTTTT. This translates into CASSLFSNLGGANTGELFF.

This chain joins TRBV6-5 and TRBJ2-1; D uncertain. Germline V CDR1 and CDR2: MNHEY, SVGAGI. V was cut by 5 bases and J by 8 bases, with 10 bases left in between. The CDR3 contains 12 residues. The CDR3 DNA sequence: TGTGCCAGCAGTCTAGAGCCAGATGAGCAGTTCTTC. Translation gives CASSLEPDEQFF.

The chain combines TRBV28 with TRBJ2-7, with 9 bases matching TRBD1. The CDR3 spans 15 residues. V gave up 5 bases and J gave up 0 bases; unmatched junction bases: 5. CDR1 and CDR2 (germline): MDHEN, SYDVKM. This chain's CDR3 is CASSQWGQGSYEQYF. The DNA of the CDR3 is TGTGCCAGCAGTCAATGGGGACAGGGCTCCTACGAGCAGTACTTC.

V is TRBV12-5 and J is TRBJ2-3; D unresolved. The CDR3 sequence is 14 residues long. Germline CDR1 LGHNT, CDR2 FRNRAP. V shed 1 base and J shed 0 bases, with 5 bases lying between them. CDR3 loop: CASGLGASTDTQYF. In DNA form, the CDR3 reads TGTGCTAGTGGTTTGGGCGCTAGCACAGATACGCAGTATTTT.

The CDR3 reads CASSFRWSGPQHF. The CDR3 nucleotides are TGTGCCAGCAGTTTTCGGTGGTCCGGGCCCCAGCATTTT. The chain recombines TRBV28 with TRBJ1-5, with D unresolved. The germline V gene has CDR1 MDHEN and CDR2 SYDVKM. The CDR3 spans 13 residues. V was pared by 3 bases and J by 9 bases, with 12 bases between.

The chain employs TRBV7-9 and TRBJ2-7; 8 bases match TRBD2. The V and J ends lost 5 bases and 4 bases, in that order; junction bases with no gene match: 4. The length of the CDR3 is 13 residues. CDR1 SEHNR and CDR2 FQNEAQ come from the germline V gene (reference sequence). This CDR3 reads CASSGGTSYEQYF. The CDR3 nucleotides are TGTGCCAGCAGCGGCGGGACTAGTTACGAGCAGTACTTC.

V is TRBV28 and J is TRBJ1-1, with TRBD1 matching 7 bases. From germline, CDR1 is MDHEN and CDR2 SYDVKM. V was pared by 5 bases and J by 9 bases, with 6 bases of the junction left unmatched. The length of the CDR3 is 12 residues. Here the CDR3 DNA reads TGTGCCAGCAGTGTAGGGGACAGAAAAGCTTTCTTT. Its translation: CASSVGDRKAFF.

The V call is TRBV28, the J call TRBJ1-5, with D maybe TRBD1 (5 bases). Trimming shortened V by 6 bases and J by 6 bases, and 9 bases separated the two germline ends. The CDR3 is 12 residues long. Germline V CDR1 and CDR2: MDHEN, SYDVKM. The CDR3 DNA is TGTGCCAGCAGGTTGGGGGGTCAGCCCCAGCATTTT. The encoded protein is CASRLGGQPQHF.

The chain combines TRBV7-2 with TRBJ1-2; D gene uncertain. This CDR3 region has 15 residues. V was shortened by 4 bases and J by 4 bases, with 16 bases between the two germline ends. The germline V gene has CDR1 SGHTA and CDR2 FQGNSA. CDR3 amino acids: CASSSYPLGGYGYTF. CDR3 in DNA: TGTGCCAGCAGCTCCTACCCGCTGGGAGGCTATGGCTACACCTTC.

V and J are TRBV28 and TRBJ2-7; 7 nucleotides line up with TRBD1. Germline CDR1 MDHEN, CDR2 SYDVKM. CDR3 size: 15 residues. Losses at the gene ends were 7 bases for V and 3 bases for J; bases not matched to a gene: 12. CDR3: CASTPRRDRRYEQYF. CDR3 in DNA: TGTGCCAGCACCCCCCGCCGGGACAGACGCTACGAGCAGTACTTC.

The chain employs TRBV9 and TRBJ2-1; 9 positions agree with TRBD2. Trimming took 0 bases from V and 9 from J; bases not matched to a gene: 13. The CDR3 length is 17 residues. Looked up from germline, CDR1 is SGDLS and CDR2 is YYNGEE. The CDR3 reads CASSVATLGLAGSEQFF. CDR3 sequence (DNA): TGTGCCAGCAGCGTAGCTACATTGGGACTAGCTGGGAGTGAGCAGTTCTTC.

The sample holds a few counts of this clone. Its ends do not fully match the called genes, so a read error is possible. The chain joins TRBV7-7 to TRBJ2-5; D is possibly TRBD1 (5 bases). CDR3 length: 15 amino acids. From germline, CDR1 is SSHAT and CDR2 FNYEAQ (reference sequence). The chain's CDR3 is CASSLGRQIKETQYF. DNA of the CDR3: TGTGCTAGCAGCTTAGGTCGACAGATTAAAGAGACCCAGTACTTC.

V and J are TRBV4-3 and TRBJ2-1; 8 nucleotides agree with TRBD2. The CDR3 runs to 17 residues. V shed 0 bases, J shed 5 bases, and the junction held 9 bases outside the gene matches. Germline V lookup: CDR1 LGHNA, CDR2 YSLEER. The CDR3 is CASSQELLAGNNNEQFF. The CDR3 nucleotides are TGCGCCAGCAGCCAAGAATTGTTAGCGGGAAATAACAATGAGCAGTTCTTC.

This chain joins TRBV7-6 and TRBJ2-2; TRBD2 is a possible D gene (5 bases). Per germline, CDR1 SGHVS and CDR2 FNYEAQ. The CDR3 has 16 amino acids. With 3 bases removed from V and 5 bases from J, the gap between germline ends came to 16 bases. The CDR3 loop is CASSFLIGERTGELFF. The CDR3 region has the DNA TGTGCCAGCAGCTTCCTCATCGGGGAAAGAACCGGGGAGCTGTTTTTT.

The chain uses TRBV4-2 and TRBJ2-7, with D perhaps matching TRBD1 (5 bases). The V and J ends lost 3 bases and 0 bases respectively, with 12 bases between them. The CDR3 contains 15 residues. Germline lookup yields CDR1 LGHNA and CDR2 YNFKEQ. The CDR3 loop reads CASSQLRGSSYEQYF. In DNA, the CDR3 is TGTGCCAGCAGCCAGTTAAGGGGAAGCTCCTACGAGCAGTACTTC.

The CDR3 nucleotides are TGTGCCAGCAGGTTGGGGGGCTCTGGGGCCAACGTCCTGACTTTC. This gives the protein CASRLGGSGANVLTF. This chain links TRBV6-5 with TRBJ2-6; tentative D call: TRBD2 (6 bases). CDR3 length: 15 amino acids. CDR1 is MNHEY and CDR2 is SVGAGI in the germline V gene. The V end lost 6 bases, the J end lost 0 bases, and 9 bases lay between the germline ends.

This clone was observed a few times. An end of the junction differs from the germline gene, which may be a read error. The chain uses TRBV28 and TRBJ1-1; 7 bases map to TRBD1. The germline gives CDR1 MDHEN, CDR2 SYDVKM. CDR3 length equals 14 residues. The CDR3 protein is CASYTYQGQPLRSF. The CDR3 nucleotides are TGTGCCAGCTATACCTACCAGGGACAGCCCCTTAGGTCCTTT.

This clone appeared a few times. The genes are TRBV6-4 and TRBJ2-1; 8 nucleotides agree with TRBD2. The length of the CDR3 is 15 residues. Germline V lookup: CDR1 MRHNA, CDR2 SNTAGT. The junction had 1 base not matched to a gene; V was cut back by 0 bases and J by 3 bases. The CDR3 DNA reads TGTGCCAGCAGTGACTCCGGGACTAGCTACAATGAGCAGTTCTTC. Its translation is CASSDSGTSYNEQFF.

The chain employs TRBV19 and TRBJ1-5; D is perhaps TRBD1 (5 bases). The CDR3 has 15 amino acids. Germline lookup yields CDR1 LNHDA and CDR2 SQIVND (reference sequence). The V end lost 7 bases, the J end lost 0 bases, and 13 bases lay between the germline ends. CDR3 nucleotide sequence: TGTGCCAGTAAGCACGGGGGTGGTAGCAATCAGCCCCAGCATTTT. Its protein is CASKHGGGSNQPQHF.

The chain links TRBV28 to TRBJ1-1; tentative D call: TRBD1 (6 bases). The CDR3 has 13 residues. Germline V lookup: CDR1 MDHEN, CDR2 SYDVKM. The V gene lost 3 bases and the J gene lost 11 bases, with 16 bases spanning the gap. The CDR3, as DNA: TGTGCCAGCAGTTTCCAAAGGGGGGGGGTCGCTTTCTTT. It yields the protein CASSFQRGGVAFF.

The chain uses TRBV5-1 and TRBJ2-1, with D unresolved. V was shortened by 3 bases and J by 5 bases, with 9 bases between the two germline ends. Per the germline V gene, CDR1 is SGHRS and CDR2 is YFSETQ. The CDR3 runs 13 residues. CDR3 region: CASSSNTDNEQFF. CDR3 bases: TGCGCCAGCAGCTCGAATACAGACAATGAGCAGTTCTTC.

V gene TRBV27 combines with J gene TRBJ2-1; unclear D gene. Germline V lookup: CDR1 MNHEY, CDR2 SMNVEV (reference sequence). Trimming shortened V by 2 bases and J by 4 bases, and 12 bases separated the two germline ends. CDR3 length equals 15 residues. The CDR3 sequence: CASSLGDYRYNEQFF. The CDR3 DNA reads TGTGCCAGCAGTTTAGGAGATTATCGGTACAATGAGCAGTTCTTC.

This chain links TRBV28 with TRBJ1-4; the match to TRBD1 covers 10 bases. Germline V CDR1 and CDR2: MDHEN, SYDVKM. The CDR3 loop spans 14 amino acids. After removal of 7 bases from V and 7 bases from J, the junction contained 6 bases not matched to a gene. CDR3 sequence: CASTSGTGAEKLFF. The CDR3 DNA follows: TGTGCCAGCACCTCCGGGACAGGGGCTGAAAAACTGTTTTTT.

The rearrangement uses TRBV12-2 and TRBJ2-5; the D call of TRBD1 is as the table states it, not checked on the DNA. TRBV12-2 is classified as a pseudogene. The CDR3 runs to 13 residues. The CDR3 here is CASRLAPQAAPYF. The CDR3 bases are TGTGCAAGTCGCTTAGCACCACAGGCCGCCCCGTACTTC.

The rearrangement joins TRBV10-3 to TRBJ2-7; D gene uncertain. The V end lost 3 bases, the J end lost 2 bases, and 8 bases lay between the germline ends. Germline assignment: CDR1 ENHRY and CDR2 SYGVKD. CDR3 length: 13 amino acids. CDR3 coding DNA: TGTGCCATCAGTGATGTTCAGACCTACGAGCAGTACTTC. Its translation: CAISDVQTYEQYF.

The chain employs TRBV9 and TRBJ2-1; D may be TRBD2 (6 bases). This CDR3 contains 15 residues. Trimming took off 0 bases at V and 2 bases at J, with 9 bases between the two ends. Per germline, CDR1 SGDLS and CDR2 YYNGEE. CDR3 in amino acids: CASSVGSGTYNEQFF. The CDR3 DNA is TGTGCCAGCAGCGTAGGTAGCGGAACCTACAATGAGCAGTTCTTC.

The rearrangement uses TRBV5-5 and TRBJ2-7; 9 nucleotides align to TRBD2. The germline V gene encodes CDR1 SGHKS and CDR2 YYEKEE (reference sequence). The CDR3 length is 15 residues. J gave up 1 base and V 3 bases, and 5 bases lay outside the gene matches. The CDR3 region is CASSWGGGASYEQYF. The CDR3 nucleotides are TGTGCCAGCAGCTGGGGCGGGGGGGCTTCCTACGAGCAGTACTTC.

The V gene is TRBV6-1, the J gene TRBJ2-2; D is ambiguous. Germline V lookup: CDR1 MNHNS, CDR2 SASEGT. This CDR3 has 15 residues. Trimming shortened V by 3 bases and J by 2 bases, and 10 bases separated the two germline ends. CDR3 amino acids: CASSDRNRNTGELFF. As DNA, the CDR3 is TGTGCCAGCAGTGATCGGAACAGAAACACCGGGGAGCTGTTTTTT.

Notes on this clone: The junction and the germline gene differ at one end; a read error may be behind it. The chain has TRBV5-1 and TRBJ2-7; D is unresolved. Germline V lookup: CDR1 SGHRS, CDR2 YFSETQ. The CDR3 is 14 amino acids. CDR3 protein: CASSLSGVTYGQYF. The CDR3 DNA follows: TGCGCCAGCAGCTTGAGTGGTGTTACCTACGGGCAGTACTTC.

The chain combines TRBV14 with TRBJ1-1; tentative D call: TRBD1 (6 bases). This CDR3 comprises 14 residues. The germline gives CDR1 SGHDN, CDR2 FVKESK. V lost 0 bases and J lost 1, with 6 bases in between. The chain's CDR3 is CASSQEGGNTEAFF. CDR3 DNA sequence: TGTGCCAGCAGCCAAGAAGGGGGGAACACTGAAGCTTTCTTT.